This T cell receptor beta chain comes out of a study of human T cells and chemical hapten exposure. J lost 5 bases, V lost 5 bases, and 3 bases had no gene match. Germline V gene sequence: CDR1 DFQATT, CDR2 SNEGSKA (reference sequence). The CDR3 spans 12 residues. Time point of the sample: patch test 3, about 24 weeks after DPC sensitization. Treatment reported: therapeutic diphenylcyclopropenone sensitization with weekly scalp DPC. TCRdb passed the RACE reads through MiXCR, listing each CDR3 protein once. Of some 60,000 distinct CDR3 sequences in the sample, around 12% were seen once. This clonotype was counted at least ten times.

The material was whole blood, obtained in connection with sensitization to the hapten diphenylcyclopropenone (DPC). V is TRBV20-1 and J is TRBJ1-2; 9 nucleotides agree with TRBD1. The TCR comes from a man aged 25-45 years with alopecia areata. Some clones in this sample may be carry-over from other donors' samples. The CDR3 region is CSAWTGEYGYTF. As DNA, the CDR3 is TGCAGTGCTTGGACAGGGGAATATGGCTACACCTTC.